The rows below give T cell receptor beta chains drawn from one sample of a study of T cells in localized non-small cell lung cancer. TCRdb keeps only in-frame clones here, not all; method: immunoSEQ multiplex PCR. The table has 1,700 or so clones, 22% seen once. The specimen comprised normal lung tissue next to the tumor, sampled before any cancer treatment. These receptors all come from a man between 40 and 70 years old with stage II lung adenocarcinoma. Each CDR3 is given with its conserved first and last residue. A D gene is named only where the DNA matches it firmly. Size values are once, few and many counts, or a class for expanded clones, and some rows have none.

j_gene: TRBJ1-4
d_gene: TRBD1
abundance: NA
v_gene: TRBV12-5
CDR3aa: CASGLSGTASNEKLFF
CDR3nt: TGTGCTAGTGGTTTGTCGGGGACAGCCTCTAATGAAAAACTGTTTTTT

j_gene: TRBJ1-2
d_gene: NA
abundance: NA
v_gene: TRBV14
CDR3aa: CASSQGGSSHYGYTF
CDR3nt: TGTGCCAGCAGCCAAGGGGGGTCTTCCCACTATGGCTACACCTTC

j_gene: TRBJ1-1
d_gene: NA
abundance: NA
v_gene: TRBV9
CDR3aa: CASSEGGTEAFF
CDR3nt: TGTGCCAGCAGTGAAGGGGGCACTGAAGCTTTCTTT

j_gene: TRBJ2-1
d_gene: NA
abundance: NA
v_gene: TRBV19
CDR3aa: CASSGVGEQFF
CDR3nt: TGTGCCAGTAGTGGGGTGGGTGAGCAGTTCTTC

j_gene: TRBJ2-5
d_gene: TRBD2
abundance: NA
v_gene: TRBV6-8
CDR3aa: CASSADARLAGEGETQYF
CDR3nt: TGTGCCAGCAGTGCCGATGCAAGACTAGCGGGGGAAGGAGAGACCCAGTACTTC

j_gene: TRBJ2-7
d_gene: NA
abundance: few
v_gene: TRBV9
CDR3aa: CASSEALTLTREEQYF
CDR3nt: TGTGCCAGCAGTGAAGCGCTTACGCTAACAAGGGAAGAGCAGTACTTC

j_gene: TRBJ2-3
d_gene: TRBD1
abundance: few
v_gene: TRBV11-3
CDR3aa: CASSFRTGTGNWPPDTQYF
CDR3nt: TGTGCCAGCAGCTTTAGGACCGGGACAGGGAATTGGCCCCCAGATACGCAGTATTTT

j_gene: TRBJ2-5
d_gene: TRBD1
abundance: once
v_gene: TRBV25-1
CDR3aa: CASSPSQGAGGETQYF
CDR3nt: TGTGCCAGCAGTCCTTCACAGGGGGCAGGGGGAGAGACCCAGTACTTC

j_gene: TRBJ1-3
d_gene: TRBD1
abundance: NA
v_gene: TRBV11-3
CDR3aa: CASSADRASGNTIYF
CDR3nt: TGTGCCAGCAGCGCAGACAGGGCTTCTGGAAACACCATATATTTT

j_gene: TRBJ2-5
d_gene: NA
abundance: few
v_gene: TRBV11-3
CDR3aa: CASSRAPVEQETQYF
CDR3nt: TGTGCCAGCAGCCGAGCCCCAGTAGAGCAAGAGACCCAGTACTTC

j_gene: TRBJ2-3
d_gene: NA
abundance: few
v_gene: TRBV19
CDR3aa: CASSMEQFTDTQYF
CDR3nt: TGTGCCAGTAGTATGGAACAGTTCACAGATACGCAGTATTTT

j_gene: TRBJ2-2
d_gene: NA
abundance: large
v_gene: TRBV6-8
CDR3aa: CASRGEGDTGELFF
CDR3nt: TGTGCCAGCCGAGGGGAGGGGGACACCGGGGAGCTGTTTTTT

j_gene: TRBJ1-3
d_gene: TRBD1
abundance: few
v_gene: TRBV6-8
CDR3aa: CASSYSGQAKTYF
CDR3nt: TGTGCCAGCAGTTACTCTGGACAGGCTAAAACGTATTTT

j_gene: TRBJ1-5
d_gene: NA
abundance: NA
v_gene: TRBV1
CDR3aa: CASSQDLSGGRGNQPQHF
CDR3nt: TGCGCCAGCAGCCAAGATCTATCGGGGGGCAGGGGCAATCAGCCCCAGCATTTT

j_gene: TRBJ2-1
d_gene: NA
abundance: medium-sized
v_gene: TRBV9
CDR3aa: CASSVGVVGYEQFF
CDR3nt: TGTGCCAGCAGCGTAGGGGTAGTGGGCTATGAGCAGTTCTTC

j_gene: TRBJ2-6
d_gene: NA
abundance: few
v_gene: TRBV6-1
CDR3aa: CASSEVGGSGANVLTF
CDR3nt: TGTGCCAGCAGTGAAGTTGGGGGCTCTGGGGCCAACGTCCTGACTTTC

j_gene: TRBJ1-2
d_gene: NA
abundance: once
v_gene: TRBV19
CDR3aa: CASSRGLANYGYTF
CDR3nt: TGTGCCAGTAGTAGGGGCCTTGCTAACTATGGCTACACCTTC

j_gene: TRBJ1-1
d_gene: NA
abundance: few
v_gene: TRBV19
CDR3aa: CASSPPNRLGLSTEAFF
CDR3nt: TGTGCCAGTAGTCCTCCCAATAGGCTAGGGTTGAGCACTGAAGCTTTCTTT

j_gene: TRBJ1-1
d_gene: TRBD1
abundance: few
v_gene: TRBV19
CDR3aa: CASSIGTANTEAFF
CDR3nt: TGTGCCAGTAGTATCGGGACAGCTAACACTGAAGCTTTCTTT

j_gene: TRBJ1-1
d_gene: NA
abundance: NA
v_gene: TRBV14
CDR3aa: CASSPNLENTEAFF
CDR3nt: TGTGCCAGCAGCCCAAACCTCGAGAACACTGAAGCTTTCTTT

j_gene: TRBJ2-5
d_gene: NA
abundance: few
v_gene: TRBV11-3
CDR3aa: CASSLQIGVFRGTQYF
CDR3nt: TGTGCCAGCAGCTTACAAATAGGGGTTTTCCGTGGGACCCAGTACTTC

j_gene: TRBJ2-2
d_gene: NA
abundance: few
v_gene: TRBV6-8
CDR3aa: CASSYGTGELFF
CDR3nt: TGTGCCAGCAGTTACGGGACCGGGGAGCTGTTTTTT

j_gene: TRBJ1-6
d_gene: TRBD1
abundance: NA
v_gene: TRBV11-3
CDR3aa: CASSLRTGESPLHF
CDR3nt: TGTGCCAGCAGCTTAAGGACAGGAGAATCACCCCTCCACTTT

j_gene: TRBJ1-5
d_gene: NA
abundance: NA
v_gene: TRBV25-1
CDR3aa: CASSEGNQPQHF
CDR3nt: TGTGCCAGCAGTGAAGGGAATCAGCCCCAGCATTTT

j_gene: TRBJ1-3
d_gene: NA
abundance: few
v_gene: TRBV11-3
CDR3aa: CASSLFRTDSGNTIYF
CDR3nt: TGTGCCAGCAGCTTGTTCCGCACTGACTCTGGAAACACCATATATTTT

j_gene: TRBJ2-2
d_gene: NA
abundance: NA
v_gene: TRBV19
CDR3aa: CASSIRAGELFF
CDR3nt: TGTGCCAGTAGTATCAGGGCCGGGGAGCTGTTTTTT

j_gene: TRBJ1-1
d_gene: NA
abundance: NA
v_gene: TRBV11-3
CDR3aa: CASSFTRGYGGTEAFF
CDR3nt: TGTGCCAGCAGCTTCACTCGGGGATACGGGGGCACTGAAGCTTTCTTT

j_gene: TRBJ1-6
d_gene: NA
abundance: NA
v_gene: TRBV10-2
CDR3aa: CASSETTGYNSPLHF
CDR3nt: TGCGCCAGCAGTGAGACGACAGGTTATAATTCACCCCTCCACTTT

j_gene: TRBJ2-3
d_gene: TRBD1
abundance: NA
v_gene: TRBV19
CDR3aa: CASSRRTGGDTQYF
CDR3nt: TGTGCCAGTAGTAGAAGGACAGGGGGAGATACGCAGTATTTT

j_gene: TRBJ2-3
d_gene: NA
abundance: large
v_gene: TRBV6-8
CDR3aa: CASSPSGTRGDTQYF
CDR3nt: TGTGCCAGCAGCCCCTCCGGGACCCGGGGAGATACGCAGTATTTT

j_gene: TRBJ2-2
d_gene: NA
abundance: few
v_gene: TRBV5-1
CDR3aa: CASSLFDRTNTGELFF
CDR3nt: TGCGCCAGCAGCTTGTTCGACAGGACGAACACCGGGGAGCTGTTTTTT

j_gene: TRBJ2-5
d_gene: NA
abundance: NA
v_gene: TRBV10-2
CDR3aa: CASSDSGKGETQYF
CDR3nt: TGCGCCAGCAGTGACTCGGGCAAGGGAGAGACCCAGTACTTC

j_gene: TRBJ1-3
d_gene: NA
abundance: medium-sized
v_gene: TRBV9
CDR3aa: CASSVDGGPSGNTIYF
CDR3nt: TGTGCCAGCAGCGTAGATGGGGGTCCCTCTGGAAACACCATATATTTT

j_gene: TRBJ2-1
d_gene: NA
abundance: few
v_gene: TRBV11-3
CDR3aa: CASSLMGAPSSYNEQFF
CDR3nt: TGTGCCAGCAGCTTAATGGGGGCCCCGTCCTCCTACAATGAGCAGTTCTTC

j_gene: TRBJ1-2
d_gene: NA
abundance: NA
v_gene: TRBV2
CDR3aa: CASSEATQANYGYTF
CDR3nt: TGTGCCAGCAGTGAAGCGACGCAAGCTAACTATGGCTACACCTTC

j_gene: TRBJ1-1
d_gene: NA
abundance: NA
v_gene: TRBV30
CDR3aa: CAWSVPLPWGANTEAFF
CDR3nt: TGTGCCTGGAGTGTACCATTACCCTGGGGGGCGAACACTGAAGCTTTCTTT

j_gene: TRBJ1-6
d_gene: NA
abundance: few
v_gene: TRBV11-3
CDR3aa: CASSPLGGNNSPLHF
CDR3nt: TGTGCCAGCAGCCCCCTGGGAGGGAATAATTCACCCCTCCACTTT

j_gene: TRBJ2-3
d_gene: NA
abundance: few
v_gene: TRBV1
CDR3aa: CASSPSGAVKPGGGGTDTQYF
CDR3nt: TGCGCCAGCAGCCCCTCCGGGGCAGTTAAACCGGGGGGTGGGGGCACAGATACGCAGTATTTT

j_gene: TRBJ2-1
d_gene: NA
abundance: medium-sized
v_gene: TRBV6-8
CDR3aa: CASSHPPGNEQFF
CDR3nt: TGTGCCAGCAGTCACCCTCCCGGCAATGAGCAGTTCTTC

j_gene: TRBJ1-5
d_gene: NA
abundance: NA
v_gene: TRBV6-8
CDR3aa: CASSDGGMSNQPQHF
CDR3nt: TGTGCCAGCAGTGATGGAGGGATGAGCAATCAGCCCCAGCATTTT

j_gene: TRBJ1-2
d_gene: NA
abundance: NA
v_gene: TRBV28
CDR3aa: CASSTLGYGYTF
CDR3nt: TGTGCCAGCAGTACCCTTGGCTATGGCTACACCTTC

j_gene: TRBJ2-7
d_gene: NA
abundance: medium-sized
v_gene: TRBV11-3
CDR3aa: CASSYSHGRLAYEQYF
CDR3nt: TGTGCCAGCAGCTACTCCCACGGTCGCCTAGCCTACGAGCAGTACTTC